Listed below are T cell receptor beta chains from one sample, sequenced in a study of early T cells in non-severe SARS-CoV-2 infection. One entry per CDR3 protein results from TCRdb running MiXCR on the 5' RACE reads. The data show 70,000 to 95,000 distinct CDR3 sequences, with around 15% seen just once and approximately 0.5% held by the top ten. Sequencing input: whole blood. These TCRs come from an adult who was a healthcare worker with PCR-confirmed SARS-CoV-2 infection or an uninfected control (not recorded which). Each CDR3 is given without its conserved first and last residue. The order of the fields is J gene, V gene, CDR3 protein.

J gene: TRBJ2-2
V gene: TRBV3-1
CDR3 protein: ASNTRVGRNTGELF

J gene: TRBJ1-3
V gene: TRBV18
CDR3 protein: ASSPPGQAGNTIY

J gene: TRBJ2-1
V gene: TRBV12-5
CDR3 protein: ASGHQGSWNEQF

J gene: TRBJ2-3
V gene: TRBV7-3
CDR3 protein: ASSHPEDTQY

J gene: TRBJ1-1
V gene: TRBV12-3/TRBV12-4
CDR3 protein: ASSPRTANTEAF

J gene: TRBJ2-5
V gene: TRBV5-1
CDR3 protein: ASSSTGGQRETQY

J gene: TRBJ2-1
V gene: TRBV5-1
CDR3 protein: ASSRPGDEQF

J gene: TRBJ2-1
V gene: TRBV6-5
CDR3 protein: ASSRSPDRANEQF

J gene: TRBJ2-5
V gene: TRBV6-5
CDR3 protein: ASSYPGTGGVETQY

J gene: TRBJ1-4
V gene: TRBV12-5
CDR3 protein: ASGLADLF

J gene: TRBJ2-1
V gene: TRBV10-2
CDR3 protein: ASKRAGDEGSEQF

J gene: TRBJ2-1
V gene: TRBV3-1
CDR3 protein: ASSQHPRGAYNEQF

J gene: TRBJ2-2
V gene: TRBV5-1
CDR3 protein: ASSPIGDDTGELF

J gene: TRBJ1-5
V gene: TRBV24-1
CDR3 protein: ATSDLGQPQH

J gene: TRBJ2-1
V gene: TRBV10-3
CDR3 protein: AISAIQTGRVDEQF

J gene: TRBJ2-1
V gene: TRBV4-1
CDR3 protein: ASSQETFGDEQF

J gene: TRBJ2-3
V gene: TRBV6-1
CDR3 protein: ASSARGADTDTQY

J gene: TRBJ2-6
V gene: TRBV21-1
CDR3 protein: ASRSGQPVSGANVLT

J gene: TRBJ2-5
V gene: TRBV4-1
CDR3 protein: ASSHKLERGGETQY

J gene: TRBJ1-2
V gene: TRBV7-2
CDR3 protein: ASSGIVGTGA

J gene: TRBJ2-5
V gene: TRBV7-6
CDR3 protein: ASSLPYDRAGETQY

J gene: TRBJ1-6
V gene: TRBV27
CDR3 protein: ASSLYAQGGSPLH

J gene: TRBJ1-6
V gene: TRBV7-2
CDR3 protein: ASSFRPVVNSPLH

J gene: TRBJ2-5
V gene: TRBV2
CDR3 protein: ASGQTGPQETQY

J gene: TRBJ2-1
V gene: TRBV12-3/TRBV12-4
CDR3 protein: ASSLTSGISSYNEQF

J gene: TRBJ1-6
V gene: TRBV25-1
CDR3 protein: ASSESGYNNSPLH

J gene: TRBJ2-5
V gene: TRBV5-4
CDR3 protein: ASSSPKGTETQY

J gene: TRBJ2-3
V gene: TRBV9
CDR3 protein: ASSVALEPSTDTQY

J gene: TRBJ2-2
V gene: TRBV2
CDR3 protein: ASSERQGYTGELF

J gene: TRBJ1-1
V gene: TRBV9
CDR3 protein: ASSVGPGKNTEAF

J gene: TRBJ2-4
V gene: TRBV6-1
CDR3 protein: ASRGLAPSRNIQY

J gene: TRBJ1-1
V gene: TRBV11-2
CDR3 protein: ASSSYMNTEAF

J gene: TRBJ2-1
V gene: TRBV15
CDR3 protein: ATSNGVVTDEQF

J gene: TRBJ2-2
V gene: TRBV6-4
CDR3 protein: ASSDRGGFAGELF

J gene: TRBJ1-5
V gene: TRBV12-3/TRBV12-4
CDR3 protein: ASSLVNQPQH

J gene: TRBJ2-6
V gene: TRBV7-3
CDR3 protein: ASSAGETGANVLT

J gene: TRBJ2-5
V gene: TRBV29-1
CDR3 protein: SVEPQPGETQY

J gene: TRBJ1-2
V gene: TRBV18
CDR3 protein: ASSLPGDGYT

J gene: TRBJ1-1
V gene: TRBV2
CDR3 protein: ASTGTGIEAF

J gene: TRBJ2-3
V gene: TRBV11-2
CDR3 protein: ASSYRTSGARGDTQY

J gene: TRBJ1-1
V gene: TRBV10-2
CDR3 protein: ASSADRNTEAF